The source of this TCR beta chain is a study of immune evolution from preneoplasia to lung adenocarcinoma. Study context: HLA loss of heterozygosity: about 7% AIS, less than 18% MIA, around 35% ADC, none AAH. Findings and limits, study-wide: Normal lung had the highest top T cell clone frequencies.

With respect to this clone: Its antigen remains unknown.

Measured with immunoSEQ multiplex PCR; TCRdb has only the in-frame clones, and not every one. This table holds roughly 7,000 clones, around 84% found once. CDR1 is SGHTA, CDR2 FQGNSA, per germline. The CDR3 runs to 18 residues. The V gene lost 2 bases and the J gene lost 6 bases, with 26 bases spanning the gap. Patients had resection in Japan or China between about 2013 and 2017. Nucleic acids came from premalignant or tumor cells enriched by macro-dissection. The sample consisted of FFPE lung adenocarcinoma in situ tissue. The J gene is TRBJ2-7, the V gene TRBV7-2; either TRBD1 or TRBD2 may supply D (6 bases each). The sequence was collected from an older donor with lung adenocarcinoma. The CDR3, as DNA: TGTGCCAGCAGCTTAACAGGGCAGCTCGGGAGCCTAGCTTCCGAGCAGTACTTC. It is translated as CASSLTGQLGSLASEQYF.